This TCR beta chain is drawn from a study of spatial heterogeneity in lung cancer. The germline V gene has CDR1 SEHNR and CDR2 FQNEAQ (reference sequence). The CDR3 runs 13 residues. The V end was cut by 1 base, the J end by 3 bases, with 6 bases between. TCRdb reanalysed the 5' RACE reads using MiXCR and keeps one entry per CDR3 protein. The sample holds about 20,000 distinct CDR3 sequences, less than 20% seen once. This clonotype is deemed medium-sized. Antigen specificity is unknown. Time point noted: sample taken at primary tumor resection. Untreated early-stage non-small cell lung cancer patients, roughly 72 in total, were the donors. Sequencing covered unsorted whole RNA taken from tumor, nontumor lung or frozen PBMC. General study findings and limits: It was found that expanded intratumoral alpha and beta TCR counts tracked tumor mutation counts.

The specimen was lung tumor tissue, collected at surgery. The rearrangement uses TRBV7-9 and TRBJ2-5; perhaps TRBD1 as D (5 bases). The TCR sequence derives from a female donor with early-stage non-small cell lung cancer. CDR3 amino acids: CASSLVTEETQYF. CDR3 in DNA: TGTGCCAGCAGCTTAGTGACAGAAGAGACCCAGTACTTC.